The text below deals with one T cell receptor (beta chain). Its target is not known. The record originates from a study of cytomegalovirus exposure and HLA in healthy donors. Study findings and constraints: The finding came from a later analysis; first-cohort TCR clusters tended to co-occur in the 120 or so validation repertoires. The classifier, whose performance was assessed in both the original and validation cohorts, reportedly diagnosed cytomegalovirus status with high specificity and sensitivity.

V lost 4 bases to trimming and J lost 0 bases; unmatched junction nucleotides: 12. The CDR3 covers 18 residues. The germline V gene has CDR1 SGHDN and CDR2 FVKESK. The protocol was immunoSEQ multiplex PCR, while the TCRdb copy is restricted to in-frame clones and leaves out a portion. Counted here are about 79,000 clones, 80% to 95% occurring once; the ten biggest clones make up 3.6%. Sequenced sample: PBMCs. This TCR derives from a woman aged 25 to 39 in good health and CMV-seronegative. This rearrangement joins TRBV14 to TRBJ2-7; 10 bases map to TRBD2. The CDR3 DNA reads TGTGCCAGCAGCCGGATGGGTAGCGGGGGGCGAGTCTCCTACGAGCAGTACTTC. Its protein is CASSRMGSGGRVSYEQYF.